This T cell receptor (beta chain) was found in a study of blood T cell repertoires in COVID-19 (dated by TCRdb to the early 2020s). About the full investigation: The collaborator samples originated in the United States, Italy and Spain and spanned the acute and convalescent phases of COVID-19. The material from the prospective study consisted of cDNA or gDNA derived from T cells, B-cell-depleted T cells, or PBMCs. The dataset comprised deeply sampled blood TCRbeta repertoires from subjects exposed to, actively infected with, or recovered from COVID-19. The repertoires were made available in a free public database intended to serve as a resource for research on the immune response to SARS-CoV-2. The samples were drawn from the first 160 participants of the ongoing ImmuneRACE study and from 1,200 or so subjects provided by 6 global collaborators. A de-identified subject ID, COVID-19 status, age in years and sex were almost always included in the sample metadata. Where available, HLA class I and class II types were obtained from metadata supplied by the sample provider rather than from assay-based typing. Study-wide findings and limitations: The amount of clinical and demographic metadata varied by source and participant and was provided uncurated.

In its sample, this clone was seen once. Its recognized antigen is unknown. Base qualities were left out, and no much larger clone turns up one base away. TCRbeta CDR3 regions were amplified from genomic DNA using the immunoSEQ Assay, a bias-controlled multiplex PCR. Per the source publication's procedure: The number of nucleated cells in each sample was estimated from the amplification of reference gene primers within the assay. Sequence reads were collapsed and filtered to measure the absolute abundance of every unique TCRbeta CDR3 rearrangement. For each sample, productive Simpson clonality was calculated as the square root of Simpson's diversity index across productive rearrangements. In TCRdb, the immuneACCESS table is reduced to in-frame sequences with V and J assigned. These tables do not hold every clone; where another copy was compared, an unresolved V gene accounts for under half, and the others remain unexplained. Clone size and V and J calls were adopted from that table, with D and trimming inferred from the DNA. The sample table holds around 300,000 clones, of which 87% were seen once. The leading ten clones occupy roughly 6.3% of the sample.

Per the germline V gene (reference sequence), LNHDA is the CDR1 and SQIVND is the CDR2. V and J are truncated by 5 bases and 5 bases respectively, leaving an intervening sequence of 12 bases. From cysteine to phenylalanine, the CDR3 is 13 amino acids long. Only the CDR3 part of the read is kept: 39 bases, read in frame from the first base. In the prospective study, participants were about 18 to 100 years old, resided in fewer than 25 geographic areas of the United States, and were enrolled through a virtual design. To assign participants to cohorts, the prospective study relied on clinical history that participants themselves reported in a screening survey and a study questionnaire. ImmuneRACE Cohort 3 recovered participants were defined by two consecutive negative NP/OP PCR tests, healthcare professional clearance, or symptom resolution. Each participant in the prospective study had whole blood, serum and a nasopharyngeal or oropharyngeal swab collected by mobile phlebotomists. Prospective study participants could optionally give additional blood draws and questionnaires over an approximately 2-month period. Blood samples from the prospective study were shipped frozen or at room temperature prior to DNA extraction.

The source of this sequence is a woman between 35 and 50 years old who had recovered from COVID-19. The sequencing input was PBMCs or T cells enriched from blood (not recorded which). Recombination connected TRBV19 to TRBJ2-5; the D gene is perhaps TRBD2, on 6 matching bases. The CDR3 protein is CASSWGVGETQYF. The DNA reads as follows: TGTGCCAGTAGTTGGGGGGTCGGGGAGACCCAGTACTTC.